This T cell receptor (beta chain) was sequenced in a study of cytomegalovirus exposure and HLA in healthy donors. Study-wide results and limits: A previous analysis found most TCR beta V segments productive roughly 90% or roughly 30% of the time.

The PCR made use of 60 Vbeta and 13 Jbeta primers. Assay used: immunoSEQ multiplex PCR; TCRdb lists only in-frame clones, some missing. The table includes about 130,000 clones, roughly 85% detected once. To note about this clone: What it binds is not known.

V shed 8 bases and J 10 bases; nucleotides not matched to a gene: 10. The CDR3 runs to 13 residues. CDR1 MNHEY and CDR2 SMNVEV come from the germline V gene (reference sequence). This TCR came from a man aged 40-49 years in good health and CMV-seropositive. Sequencing was done on a sample of PBMCs. The V gene is TRBV27, the J gene TRBJ1-5; 8 bases align to TRBD1. The CDR3 coding sequence is TGTGCCAGCGGCGGACAGGGCTTTTACCCCCAGCATTTT. It yields the protein CASGGQGFYPQHF.